A selection of T cell receptor beta chains follows, all from one sample in a study of regulatory T cells in long-lasting Graves disease. Via MiXCR, TCRdb re-called the multiplex PCR reads, giving one row per CDR3 protein. The table lists about 460,000 distinct CDR3 sequences, 20% to 25% of them singletons. Sequenced material: peripheral blood mononuclear cells (PBMCs), taken when the disease was refractory, from a patient treated with antithyroid drugs. The receptor set was obtained from a female donor with Graves disease. Both conserved end residues are part of each CDR3. A D gene is named only where the DNA matches it firmly. Clone size, where shown, is once, few, many, or a class for clones that have expanded.

d_gene: TRBD1; j_gene: TRBJ1-5; abundance: many; v_gene: TRBV2; CDR3aa: CASSLQQGANQPQHF; CDR3nt: TGTGCCAGCAGTTTACAACAGGGGGCAAATCAGCCCCAGCATTTT
d_gene: TRBD1; j_gene: TRBJ1-1; abundance: few; v_gene: TRBV5-1; CDR3aa: CASKDRRLSDTEAFF; CDR3nt: TGCGCCAGTAAGGACAGGCGGTTAAGCGACACTGAAGCTTTCTTT
d_gene: NA; j_gene: TRBJ2-3; abundance: NA; v_gene: TRBV27; CDR3aa: CASKEVASRPTDTQYF; CDR3nt: TGTGCCAGCAAGGAGGTGGCTAGCAGGCCCACAGATACGCAGTATTTT
d_gene: NA; j_gene: TRBJ1-4; abundance: many; v_gene: TRBV7-2; CDR3aa: CASSSGTMDEKLFF; CDR3nt: TGTGCCAGCAGCTCCGGGACAATGGATGAAAAACTGTTTTTT
d_gene: NA; j_gene: TRBJ2-5; abundance: many; v_gene: TRBV3-1; CDR3aa: CASSQGYQETQYF; CDR3nt: TGTGCCAGCAGTCAAGGGTACCAAGAGACCCAGTACTTC
d_gene: NA; j_gene: TRBJ1-1; abundance: NA; v_gene: TRBV19; CDR3aa: CASIRRGAGNTEAFF; CDR3nt: TGTGCCAGTATTAGAAGGGGGGCCGGGAACACTGAAGCTTTCTTT
d_gene: NA; j_gene: TRBJ2-5; abundance: NA; v_gene: TRBV5-1; CDR3aa: CASSLAGGGTVETQYF; CDR3nt: TGCGCCAGCAGCTTGGCTGGAGGAGGGACTGTCGAGACCCAGTACTTC
d_gene: TRBD2; j_gene: TRBJ2-3; abundance: NA; v_gene: TRBV7-2; CDR3aa: CASSLTSGGDTDTQYF; CDR3nt: TGTGCCAGCAGCTTAACTAGCGGGGGAGACACAGATACGCAGTATTTT
d_gene: TRBD2; j_gene: TRBJ2-7; abundance: few; v_gene: TRBV29-1; CDR3aa: CSVVSSGARGGSYEQYF; CDR3nt: TGCAGCGTTGTATCTAGCGGGGCCCGTGGGGGGTCCTACGAGCAGTACTTC
d_gene: TRBD1; j_gene: TRBJ2-7; abundance: many; v_gene: TRBV7-2; CDR3aa: CASSLAPGTAYEQYF; CDR3nt: TGTGCCAGCAGCTTAGCACCTGGGACAGCCTACGAGCAGTACTTC
d_gene: NA; j_gene: TRBJ2-7; abundance: NA; v_gene: TRBV9; CDR3aa: CASSSDSHYEQYF; CDR3nt: TGTGCCAGCAGCTCCGACAGTCACTACGAGCAGTACTTC
d_gene: NA; j_gene: TRBJ2-1; abundance: NA; v_gene: TRBV6-1; CDR3aa: CASNRGNYNEQFF; CDR3nt: TGTGCCAGCAACCGGGGGAATTACAATGAGCAGTTCTTC
d_gene: TRBD2; j_gene: TRBJ2-7; abundance: NA; v_gene: TRBV29-1; CDR3aa: CSALAGGDGEQYF; CDR3nt: TGCAGCGCCCTAGCGGGAGGCGACGGCGAGCAGTACTTC
d_gene: TRBD1; j_gene: TRBJ2-7; abundance: many; v_gene: TRBV5-1; CDR3aa: CASGTGVEQYF; CDR3nt: TGCGCCAGTGGGACAGGGGTCGAGCAGTACTTC
d_gene: TRBD2; j_gene: TRBJ2-1; abundance: NA; v_gene: TRBV29-1; CDR3aa: CSSSGPGGTSRYNEQFF; CDR3nt: TGTAGCTCCTCGGGGCCAGGGGGGACTAGCAGATACAATGAGCAGTTCTTC
d_gene: NA; j_gene: TRBJ1-4; abundance: NA; v_gene: TRBV7-6; CDR3aa: CASSLGGGTNEKLFF; CDR3nt: TGTGCCAGCAGCTTGGGGGGTGGAACCAATGAAAAACTGTTTTTT
d_gene: NA; j_gene: TRBJ2-6; abundance: NA; v_gene: TRBV20-1; CDR3aa: CSAYTIPGANVLTF; CDR3nt: TGCAGTGCTTACACGATACCTGGGGCCAACGTCCTGACTTTC
d_gene: TRBD1; j_gene: TRBJ1-3; abundance: NA; v_gene: TRBV12-3/TRBV12-4; CDR3aa: CASSTGDGNTIYF; CDR3nt: TGTGCCAGCTCGACAGGGGACGGAAACACCATATATTTT
d_gene: NA; j_gene: TRBJ1-5; abundance: NA; v_gene: TRBV27; CDR3aa: CASSGADRDSNQPQHF; CDR3nt: TGTGCCAGCAGCGGGGCGGACAGAGATAGCAATCAGCCCCAGCATTTT
d_gene: NA; j_gene: TRBJ1-1; abundance: few; v_gene: TRBV30; CDR3aa: CASWGIEAFF; CDR3nt: TGTGCCTCCTGGGGTATTGAAGCTTTCTTT